This T cell receptor beta chain comes out of a study of T cell repertoires in cytomegalovirus infection. Study information: Both a matching HLA type and CMV infection were indicated by public TCR beta signatures.

In TCRdb, the reads were re-called with MiXCR into one record per CDR3 protein. The table records about 680,000 distinct CDR3 sequences, 20% to 25% of them present only once. Study-wide results and caveats: Cumulated frequencies of public TCR beta families served to identify carriers of CMV plus the relevant HLA. The ex vivo response showed dominance by HLA-C-restricted CMV-specific TCR beta clonotypes.

This clonotype was picked up many times. Its target is unknown. The TCR was taken from a human donor in good health (CMV status not recorded). Some clones in this sample may be carry-over from other donors' samples. The material sequenced was CD8+ T cells from PBMCs.

CDR3 nucleotides: TGTGCCAGCAGTGAGTTGGGTGTGGGCACTGAAGCTTTCTTT. This translates into CASSELGVGTEAFF. The rearrangement uses TRBV25-1 and TRBJ1-1; no clear D. Trimming shortened V by 3 bases and J by 4 bases, and 12 bases separated the two germline ends. CDR1 and CDR2 from the germline V gene are MGHDK and SYGVNS. The CDR3 is made up of 14 amino acids.